This T cell receptor beta chain emerged from a study of neoadjuvant anti-PD-1 for oral cavity cancer. J lost 7 bases, V lost 5 bases, and 17 bases had no gene match. The CDR3 consists of 17 residues. Germline CDR1 and CDR2: SGHVS and FQNEAQ. The protocol was immunoSEQ multiplex PCR, while the TCRdb copy is restricted to in-frame clones and leaves out a portion. The sample contains tens of thousands of clones, over 70% of which appear only once. Here the sequenced sample was PBMCs, taken before nivolumab (anti-PD-1) treatment. This chain joins TRBV7-8 and TRBJ1-5; 7 bases match TRBD1. This clonotype originated in a person aged 35 to 85 with oral cavity squamous cell carcinoma. The CDR3 DNA reads TGTGCCAGCAGCCCCCGGGACAGCTTCCCCGCATGGCAGCCCCAGCATTTT. Amino acid sequence: CASSPRDSFPAWQPQHF.